These 10 T cell receptor beta chains came from one sample sequenced in a study of cytomegalovirus exposure and HLA in healthy donors. This PCR relied on a set of 60 Vbeta primers and 13 Jbeta primers. Produced via immunoSEQ multiplex PCR; TCRdb's table is partial and in-frame only. The sample carries about 130,000 clones, roughly 70% recorded once. Sequences were obtained from PBMCs. The receptors were gathered from a man in his forties or fifties in good health and CMV-seropositive.

This rearrangement joins TRBV28 to TRBJ2-7; 7 bases are shared with TRBD1. V shed 0 bases, J shed 3 bases, and the junction held 8 bases outside the gene matches. This CDR3 is built from 16 residues. CDR1 is MDHEN, CDR2 SYDVKM, per germline. CDR3 in amino acids: CASSLWWKGGGYEQYF. CDR3 bases: TGTGCCAGCAGTTTATGGTGGAAAGGGGGCGGCTACGAGCAGTACTTC.

The V and J genes are TRBV7-2 and TRBJ1-2; D might be TRBD1 (5 bases). Per germline, CDR1 SGHTA and CDR2 FQGNSA. This CDR3 comprises 14 residues. V was clipped by 2 bases and J by 6 bases, with 13 bases between them. Written as DNA, the CDR3 is TGTGCCAGCAGCTTAACCCGGGGGTGGGATGGCTACACCTTC. This gives the protein CASSLTRGWDGYTF.

This chain uses TRBV7-9 with TRBJ1-5; 8 positions agree with TRBD1. Germline-derived CDR1 and CDR2 are SEHNR and FQNEAQ (reference sequence). Losses at the gene ends were 3 bases for V and 9 bases for J; bases not matched to a gene: 16. The CDR3 has 17 residues. The CDR3, as DNA: TGTGCCAGCAGCTTGGACACCGGCGGACAGGGTGCCCTGCCCCAGCATTTT. Its translation is CASSLDTGGQGALPQHF.

The chain has TRBV19 and TRBJ1-6; unclear D gene. Germline V lookup: CDR1 LNHDA, CDR2 SQIVND (reference sequence). Between the trimmed V and J ends, which lost 9 bases and 0 bases, there was a span of 9 bases. The CDR3 has 14 amino acids. CDR3 DNA sequence: TGTGCCAGCTCAGGAAGCTCCTATAATTCACCCCTCCACTTT. Its protein is CASSGSSYNSPLHF.

V and J are TRBV7-2 and TRBJ2-3; 9 nucleotides agree with TRBD1. With 4 bases clipped from V and 4 bases from J, the junction kept 3 bases outside the gene matches. This CDR3 has 14 amino acids. CDR1 is SGHTA and CDR2 is FQGNSA in the germline V gene. The CDR3 sequence is CASSWDRASDTQYF. The CDR3 region has the DNA TGTGCCAGCAGCTGGGACAGGGCATCAGATACGCAGTATTTT.

The V gene is TRBV2, the J gene TRBJ1-2; 9 nucleotides agree with TRBD1. Losses at the gene ends were 8 bases for V and 6 bases for J; bases not matched to a gene: 10. The germline V gene has CDR1 SNHLY and CDR2 FYNNEI. The CDR3 totals 14 residues. DNA for the CDR3: TGTGCCAGCCATATATCCGGGACAGGGAATGGCTACACCTTC. Its protein product is CASHISGTGNGYTF.

The chain uses TRBV2 and TRBJ1-2; D is unresolved. The CDR3 covers 13 residues. Germline CDR1 and CDR2: SNHLY and FYNNEI. V lost 4 bases, J lost 7 bases, and 13 bases lay in between. Here the CDR3 reads CASSAGGLSGYTF. In DNA, the CDR3 is TGTGCCAGCAGTGCTGGCGGGTTGAGTGGCTACACCTTC.

CDR3 in DNA: TGTGCCAGCAGCTTAGCGCGCCGACAGGGATCCGACTACGAGCAGTACTTC. Residues: CASSLARRQGSDYEQYF. The rearrangement links TRBV7-8 to TRBJ2-7; TRBD1 aligns across 7 bases. The length of the CDR3 is 17 residues. V gave up 0 bases and J gave up 3 bases; unmatched junction bases: 11. CDR1 is SGHVS, CDR2 FQNEAQ, per germline.

The V and J genes are TRBV15 and TRBJ2-3, with 7 nucleotides matching TRBD1. V trimming: 5 bases; J trimming: 3 bases; junction bases outside the gene matches: 11. Germline V gives CDR1 LNHNV, CDR2 YYDKDF (reference sequence). CDR3 size: 16 residues. The CDR3, as DNA: TGTGCCACCAGCGACACCGGGACAGCCTATACAGATACGCAGTATTTT. It translates to CATSDTGTAYTDTQYF.

This clone has a single count. This chain uses TRBV28 with TRBJ1-5; 9 bases are shared with TRBD1. The CDR3 consists of 16 residues. With 7 bases clipped from V and 0 bases from J, the junction kept 7 bases outside the gene matches. Germline CDR1 MDHEN, CDR2 SYDVKM. The DNA for the CDR3 is TGTGCCAGCACCATGGGGACAGGGAATAGCAATCAGCCCCAGCATTTT. As protein: CASTMGTGNSNQPQHF.